Below, 24 T cell receptor beta chains from the same sample are listed, as sequenced in a study of Graves' ophthalmopathy and Graves' hyperthyroidism. Amplifying from RNA transcripts, the study obtained TCR beta CDR3 regions. RT-PCR was first run with HTBI primers, then multiplex PCR in a second round. Each CDR3 protein is one row after TCRdb ran MiXCR on the multiplex PCR reads. The sample has hundreds of thousands of distinct CDR3 sequences, about an eighth seen once. The source material was blood. These receptor sequences come from a woman in her twenties or thirties with Graves' ophthalmopathy.

This clonotype was recorded at least ten times. The chain links TRBV28 to TRBJ1-5, with D possibly matching TRBD1 (5 bases). V lost 5 bases and J 0 bases, leaving 20 bases between the germline ends. Looked up from germline, CDR1 is MDHEN and CDR2 is SYDVKM. The CDR3 is 18 amino acids. CDR3 nucleotides: TGTGCCAGCAGTACCCGGGGGGAGGGCCGAATTAGCAATCAGCCCCAGCATTTT. Protein product: CASSTRGEGRISNQPQHF.

Notes on this clonotype: A much larger clone lies one base from this, so it may be a read error. The chain has TRBV12-3 or TRBV12-4 and TRBJ1-6; D is uncertain. With 5 bases removed from V and 9 bases from J, the gap between germline ends came to 14 bases. The CDR3 is 14 residues long. The CDR3 nucleotides read TGTGCCAGCAGTGGGCTGGGTGGTGGTTCACCCCTCCACTTT. Residues: CASSGLGGGSPLHF.

This clonotype was seen only once. A clone one base away is much larger, so this may be a read error. The chain links TRBV10-3 to TRBJ1-2; TRBD1 aligns across 7 bases. With V trimmed by 4 bases and J by 4 bases, 12 bases remained unmatched. Per germline, CDR1 ENHRY and CDR2 SYGVKD. The CDR3 has 16 amino acids. In nucleotides, the CDR3 is TGTGCCATCAGTGGAGAGGGCACAGGGGAGGTCTATGGCTACACCTTC. Encoded protein: CAISGEGTGEVYGYTF.

This clonotype was detected ten times or more. J is TRBJ2-7 and V is TRBV7-6, with D possibly being TRBD2 (6 bases). The V end was cut by 7 bases, the J end by 5 bases, with 15 bases between. CDR1 is SGHVS, CDR2 FNYEAQ, per germline. CDR3 size: 13 residues. The chain's CDR3 is CASTPAGRNEQYF. In nucleotides, the CDR3 is TGTGCCAGCACCCCGGCAGGGAGGAACGAGCAGTACTTC.

The table lists this clonotype with a few counts. The V call is TRBV3-1, the J call TRBJ2-7, with 9 nucleotides matching TRBD2. The germline gives CDR1 LGHDT, CDR2 YNNKEL (reference sequence). CDR3 length equals 14 residues. With V trimmed by 1 base and J by 7 bases, 5 bases remained unmatched. CDR3 residues: CASSQGGLAKEQYF. CDR3 nucleotide sequence: TGTGCCAGCAGCCAAGGAGGACTAGCGAAGGAGCAGTACTTC.

This clonotype has a count of ten or more. CDR3 DNA sequence: TGTGCCAGCAGTTTATCATCAATCGAGCAGTACTTC. This encodes CASSLSSIEQYF. The rearrangement joins TRBV28 to TRBJ2-7; D ambiguous. Trimming took off 1 base at V and 6 bases at J, with 7 bases between the two ends. This CDR3 comprises 12 residues. Germline V lookup: CDR1 MDHEN, CDR2 SYDVKM.

The chain employs TRBV5-1 and TRBJ2-6; D not certain. Germline CDR1 SGHRS, CDR2 YFSETQ. This CDR3 has 18 amino acids. V lost 0 bases and J lost 0, with 13 bases in between. In nucleotides, the CDR3 is TGCGCCAGCAGCTTGGCCTATGGGGTTTCCTCTGGGGCCAACGTCCTGACTTTC. This codes for CASSLAYGVSSGANVLTF.

This clonotype came up many times. The chain recombines TRBV20-1 with TRBJ1-1; possible D gene TRBD1, 5 bases. The CDR3 covers 14 residues. Germline lookup yields CDR1 DFQATT and CDR2 SNEGSKA (reference sequence). Trimming took 6 bases from V and 8 from J, leaving 22 bases between them. The CDR3 nucleotides are TGCAGTGCCCGAGCGGGACCCACGAGGGCAGAAGCTTTCTTT. Residues: CSARAGPTRAEAFF.

This clonotype was observed at least ten times. V and J are TRBV19 and TRBJ1-1; possible D gene TRBD1, 6 bases. V shed 6 bases and J shed 4 bases, with 12 bases lying between them. CDR3 length: 13 amino acids. The germline CDR1 and CDR2 sequences are LNHDA and SQIVND (reference sequence). The CDR3 reads CASSSPGATEAFF. CDR3 DNA sequence: TGTGCCAGTAGCTCTCCAGGGGCCACTGAAGCTTTCTTT.

This clonotype has ten or more counts. The chain is built from TRBV24-1 and TRBJ2-7; the match to TRBD2 covers 8 bases. Germline V gene data show CDR1 as KGHDR and CDR2 as SFDVKD. The V and J ends lost 3 bases and 3 bases, in that order; junction bases with no gene match: 6. CDR3 length equals 15 residues. The CDR3 nucleotides read TGTGCCACCAGTGATGGGGCGGGAGGAGTCTACGAGCAGTACTTC. It codes for CATSDGAGGVYEQYF.

This clonotype was recorded many times. The chain has TRBV30 and TRBJ2-2; 9 bases are a match to TRBD2. The CDR3 totals 15 residues. Looked up from germline, CDR1 is GTSNPN and CDR2 is SVGIG (reference sequence). The junction had 5 bases not matched to a gene; V was cut back by 2 bases and J by 4 bases. This CDR3 reads CAWSMRGGVTGELFF. CDR3 sequence (DNA): TGTGCCTGGAGTATGCGGGGGGGCGTCACCGGGGAGCTGTTTTTT. Supplemented by reference TRBV30 and TRBJ2-2, the full variable domain reads SQTIHQWPATLVQPVGSPLSLECTVEGTSNPNLYWYRQAAGRGLQLLFYSVGIGQISSEVPQNLSASRPQDRQFILSSKKLLLSDSGFYLCAWSMRGGVTGELFFGEGSRLTVL.

This clonotype was recorded many times. V gene TRBV20-1 combines with J gene TRBJ2-2, with 8 positions matching TRBD2. Germline V gives CDR1 DFQATT, CDR2 SNEGSKA (reference sequence). The CDR3 length is 17 residues. Unmatched junction bases numbered 8, after V lost 0 bases and J lost 2 bases. The CDR3 DNA reads TGCAGTGCTAGAGATGGGGTAGCGGGACCTAACACCGGGGAGCTGTTTTTT. Its protein is CSARDGVAGPNTGELFF.

This clonotype was counted ten times or more. The V gene is TRBV3-1, the J gene TRBJ1-2; D may be TRBD1 (5 bases). The CDR3 length is 15 residues. Per the germline V gene, CDR1 is LGHDT and CDR2 is YNNKEL (reference sequence). The V and J ends lost 1 base and 4 bases respectively, with 13 bases between them. CDR3 amino acids: CASSQGSRARYGYTF. As DNA, the CDR3 is TGTGCCAGCAGCCAAGGGTCCAGGGCGCGCTATGGCTACACCTTC. The full variable domain, in which reference TRBV3-1 and TRBJ1-2 provide the parts outside the CDR3, is DTAVSQTPKYLVTQMGNDKSIKCEQNLGHDTMYWYKQDSKKFLKIMFSYNNKELIINETVPNRFSPKSPDKAHLNLHINSLELGDSAVYFCASSQGSRARYGYTFGSGTRLTVV.

The chain joins TRBV13 to TRBJ1-1; no clear D. Germline lookup yields CDR1 PRHDT and CDR2 FYEKMQ (reference sequence). The CDR3 totals 14 residues. V was clipped by 5 bases and J by 4 bases, with 14 bases between them. Here the CDR3 reads CASSASPKVTEAFF. For the CDR3, the DNA is TGTGCCAGCAGCGCCTCACCAAAGGTCACTGAAGCTTTCTTT.

A few counts support this clonotype. The V call is TRBV20-1, the J call TRBJ2-5, with 8 nucleotides matching TRBD2. With 1 base clipped from V and 1 base from J, the junction kept 2 bases outside the gene matches. The germline gives CDR1 DFQATT, CDR2 SNEGSKA (reference sequence). This CDR3 region has 14 residues. The CDR3, as DNA: TGCAGTGCTAGAGCGGGAGGGGCCCAAGAGACCCAGTACTTC. Translation: CSARAGGAQETQYF.

Many counts were recorded for this clonotype. The chain uses TRBV10-3 and TRBJ1-3, with D maybe TRBD1 (5 bases). The V and J ends lost 2 bases and 3 bases respectively, with 11 bases between them. This CDR3 is built from 15 residues. Germline V CDR1 and CDR2: ENHRY, SYGVKD. The CDR3 protein is CAISELAGNGNTIYF. CDR3 nucleotide sequence: TGTGCCATCAGTGAGCTGGCAGGGAATGGAAACACCATATATTTT.

The chain couples TRBV20-1 to TRBJ2-5; 9 bases are shared with TRBD1. V was pared by 4 bases and J by 4 bases, with 10 bases of the junction left unmatched. The CDR3 covers 15 residues. CDR1 and CDR2 from the germline V gene are DFQATT and SNEGSKA (reference sequence). CDR3 in DNA: TGCAGTGCTACACAGGGGGCCGGGTCAATAGAGACCCAGTACTTC. This translates into CSATQGAGSIETQYF.

This clonotype was detected ten times or more. The chain combines TRBV28 with TRBJ2-5; TRBD1 aligns across 10 bases. V lost 2 bases, J lost 3 bases, and 6 bases stayed unmatched. Germline V gives CDR1 MDHEN, CDR2 SYDVKM. This CDR3 contains 16 residues. DNA of the CDR3: TGTGCCAGCAGTTTAGTAGGGACAGGGGAGGAAGAGACCCAGTACTTC. The encoded protein is CASSLVGTGEEETQYF.

This clonotype came up many times. The rearrangement joins TRBV14 to TRBJ1-1; no firm D call. Trimming cost V 2 bases and J 3 bases, with 10 bases left between them. This CDR3 comprises 14 residues. Germline V lookup: CDR1 SGHDN, CDR2 FVKESK. CDR3 protein: CASSQQTPDTEAFF. CDR3 DNA sequence: TGTGCCAGCAGCCAACAAACCCCGGACACTGAAGCTTTCTTT. Variable domain in full (rest from reference TRBV14 and TRBJ1-1): EAGVTQFPSHSVIEKGQTVTLRCDPISGHDNLYWYRRVMGKEIKFLLHFVKESKQDESGMPNNRFLAERTGGTYSTLKVQPAELEDSGVYFCASSQQTPDTEAFFGQGTRLTVV.

This clonotype was picked up many times. The chain couples TRBV28 to TRBJ1-5; D remains unclear. CDR1 and CDR2 (germline): MDHEN, SYDVKM. CDR3 length: 16 residues. The V and J ends lost 4 bases and 0 bases respectively, with 13 bases between them. The DNA of the CDR3 is TGTGCCAGCAGTTGGTTGGGAAGGACTAGCAATCAGCCCCAGCATTTT. Translated: CASSWLGRTSNQPQHF.

The table lists this clonotype with many counts. The V gene is TRBV19, the J gene TRBJ1-5, with 7 bases fitting TRBD1. After removal of 4 bases from V and 0 bases from J, the junction contained 12 bases not matched to a gene. The CDR3 runs 18 residues. CDR1 is LNHDA and CDR2 is SQIVND in the germline V gene (reference sequence). The CDR3 DNA follows: TGTGCCAGTAGTAGACAGGGTCTTGTGGACCGTAGCAATCAGCCCCAGCATTTT. It yields the protein CASSRQGLVDRSNQPQHF.

This clonotype was counted at least ten times. The chain combines TRBV27 with TRBJ1-2; 9 positions agree with TRBD1. From germline, CDR1 is MNHEY and CDR2 SMNVEV (reference sequence). This CDR3 is built from 16 residues. The V gene end was trimmed by 3 bases and the J gene end by 2 bases; junction bases not matched to a gene: 7. DNA of the CDR3: TGTGCCAGCAGTTTGGCCCCCGGGACAGGGAACTATGGCTACACCTTC. Residues: CASSLAPGTGNYGYTF.

The chain employs TRBV6-1 and TRBJ2-7; TRBD1 is a possible D gene (5 bases). Germline CDR1 reads MNHNS; CDR2 reads SASEGT. Trimming cost V 4 bases and J 3 bases, with 10 bases left between them. This CDR3 is built from 13 residues. The CDR3 here is CASSVTQGYEQYF. The CDR3 nucleotides are TGTGCCAGCAGTGTCACCCAGGGCTACGAGCAGTACTTC.

This clonotype was seen only a few times. The chain has TRBV10-2 and TRBJ1-5; D unresolved. V was clipped by 8 bases and J by 2 bases, with 13 bases between them. Germline CDR1 reads WSHSY; CDR2 reads SAAADI. The CDR3 contains 14 residues. CDR3 bases: TGCGCCAGCGTTCATAGTCCGGGCAATCAGCCCCAGCATTTT. This translates into CASVHSPGNQPQHF.